Below are 17 T cell receptor beta chains sequenced from a single sample in a study of PD-1 blockade in classical Hodgkin lymphoma. Every patient was affected by relapse after autologous stem cell transplantation, while exposure to brentuximab vedotin was not uniform. Clones were read by immunoSEQ multiplex PCR, and TCRdb kept only the in-frame ones, dropping some. The data contain about 58,000 clones, approximately 90% of them singletons. Sequencing used peripheral blood mononuclear cells (PBMCs), obtained before the second cycle of nivolumab. The receptor set was obtained from a human donor with classical Hodgkin lymphoma.

V and J are TRBV13 and TRBJ2-5; D not resolved. V lost 3 bases, J lost 1 base, and 6 bases lay in between. CDR1 is PRHDT and CDR2 is FYEKMQ in the germline V gene (reference sequence). This CDR3 has 13 residues. CDR3 in DNA: TGTGCCAGCAGCTTCCAGCCCCAAGAGACCCAGTACTTC. This translates into CASSFQPQETQYF.

CDR3: CASSYNSLEKLFF. As DNA, the CDR3 is TGTGCCAGCAGTTATAATTCTCTGGAAAAACTGTTTTTT. V and J are TRBV6-6 and TRBJ1-4; no reliable D call. Germline-derived CDR1 and CDR2 are MNHNY and SVGAGI (reference sequence). The CDR3 spans 13 residues. The V and J ends lost 3 bases and 8 bases respectively, with 10 bases between them.

The CDR3 region is CASSQDGLSSGNTIYF. The CDR3 region has the DNA TGTGCCAGCAGTCAGGACGGACTAAGCTCTGGAAACACCATATATTTT. V usage is TRBV27 and J usage is TRBJ1-3; no clear D. V lost 5 bases and J 0 bases, leaving 14 bases between the germline ends. The CDR3 totals 16 residues. The germline CDR1 and CDR2 sequences are MNHEY and SMNVEV (reference sequence).

V usage is TRBV7-9 and J usage is TRBJ2-1; D not certain. The CDR3 consists of 14 residues. Germline V gene sequence: CDR1 SEHNR, CDR2 FQNEAQ (reference sequence). V dropped 3 bases and J dropped 5 bases, with 11 bases sitting between them. The CDR3 DNA is TGTGCCAGCAGCTTCATGACCCGCAACAATGAGCAGTTCTTC. Its protein is CASSFMTRNNEQFF.

J is TRBJ2-2 and V is TRBV9, with unresolved D. Trimming removed 3 bases from V and 0 bases from J, with 6 bases in between. The CDR3 loop spans 14 amino acids. Germline V gene data show CDR1 as SGDLS and CDR2 as YYNGEE. CDR3 nucleotides: TGTGCCAGCAGCGCAGAGTCGAACACCGGGGAGCTGTTTTTT. Protein product: CASSAESNTGELFF.

CDR3 in amino acids: CASSDPTGDGHTQYF. CDR3 DNA: TGTGCCAGCAGTGACCCAACAGGGGATGGGCATACGCAGTATTTT. The J gene is TRBJ2-3, the V gene TRBV6-1; TRBD1 agrees at 7 bases. This CDR3 is built from 15 residues. Germline V gene lookup returns CDR1 MNHNS and CDR2 SASEGT. Germline trimming cut 3 bases from V and 7 bases from J; bases unmatched to any gene: 10.

The V call is TRBV19, the J call TRBJ2-1, with 10 bases lining up with TRBD2. V trimming: 3 bases; J trimming: 2 bases; junction bases outside the gene matches: 10. Germline V gene lookup returns CDR1 LNHDA and CDR2 SQIVND (reference sequence). The CDR3 has 18 amino acids. CDR3 coding DNA: TGTGCCAGTAGTATTCAGGCTAGCGGGAGATTGCCCTACAATGAGCAGTTCTTC. It is translated as CASSIQASGRLPYNEQFF.

The chain is built from TRBV6-5 and TRBJ2-5; D might be TRBD1 or TRBD2, each matching 6 bases. From germline, CDR1 is MNHEY and CDR2 SVGAGI. CDR3 length: 15 residues. Trimming removed 6 bases at V and 5 bases at J, with 19 bases between. The DNA for the CDR3 is TGTGCCAGCAGCGCAATCGGGGGCAGGCGCGAGACCCAGTACTTC. It codes for CASSAIGGRRETQYF.

This chain joins TRBV5-1 and TRBJ1-1; TRBD1 might be the D (6 bases). Trimming stripped 0 bases from V and 1 base from J, with 13 bases between. The germline V gene encodes CDR1 SGHRS and CDR2 YFSETQ. The CDR3 runs 16 residues. The CDR3 region is CASSLDLQGRNTEAFF. CDR3 DNA sequence: TGCGCCAGCAGCTTGGACCTACAGGGACGGAACACTGAAGCTTTCTTT.

The gene calls are TRBV5-1 and TRBJ2-1; 10 positions agree with TRBD2. The CDR3 has 15 amino acids. With V trimmed by 0 bases and J by 8 bases, 5 bases remained unmatched. Per the germline V gene, CDR1 is SGHRS and CDR2 is YFSETQ. As DNA, the CDR3 is TGCGCCAGCAGCTTGGATGGACTAGCGGTCGATGAGCAGTTCTTC. This sequence encodes CASSLDGLAVDEQFF.

V gene TRBV5-1 combines with J gene TRBJ1-2; TRBD1 matches 7 bases. Germline V gene lookup returns CDR1 SGHRS and CDR2 YFSETQ. The CDR3 totals 14 residues. The trim removed 4 bases at V and 2 bases at J, leaving 5 bases unmatched. The chain's CDR3 is CASSTEGANYGYTF. In DNA form, the CDR3 reads TGCGCCAGCAGCACAGAGGGGGCCAACTATGGCTACACCTTC.

This chain links TRBV4-3 with TRBJ2-7, with D possibly TRBD1 on 6 matching bases. Trimming stripped 1 base from V and 2 bases from J, with 12 bases between. The CDR3 has 15 amino acids. The germline V gene encodes CDR1 LGHNA and CDR2 YSLEER. The CDR3 DNA is TGCGCCAGCAGCCAAGGGGCAGGGGCCCCCTACGAGCAGTACTTC. Translating gives CASSQGAGAPYEQYF.

The chain carries TRBV4-3 and TRBJ2-3, with D perhaps TRBD2 (5 bases). Germline V gene sequence: CDR1 LGHNA, CDR2 YSLEER. The CDR3 loop spans 15 amino acids. V was trimmed by 0 bases and J by 2 bases, leaving 9 bases between them. The CDR3 sequence is CASSQEGDNTDTQYF. In nucleotides, the CDR3 is TGCGCCAGCAGCCAAGAGGGAGATAACACAGATACGCAGTATTTT.

The chain employs TRBV7-8 and TRBJ2-7; TRBD2 aligns across 7 bases. Losses at the gene ends were 4 bases for V and 1 base for J; bases not matched to a gene: 7. Germline-derived CDR1 and CDR2 are SGHVS and FQNEAQ. The CDR3 is made up of 15 amino acids. The CDR3 DNA sequence: TGTGCCAGCAGCTCCGAGCTAGCGGTGTCCTACGAGCAGTACTTC. It codes for CASSSELAVSYEQYF.

This clone occurred once. The chain links TRBV11-1 to TRBJ1-3; D might be TRBD1 (5 bases). The CDR3 has 16 residues. The V gene lost 5 bases and the J gene lost 3 bases, with 17 bases spanning the gap. CDR1 is SGHAT, CDR2 FQDESV, per germline (reference sequence). The chain's CDR3 is CASSVRDANLGNTIYF. CDR3 sequence (DNA): TGTGCCAGCAGCGTTAGGGACGCTAACCTTGGAAACACCATATATTTT.

CDR3 residues: CASSQSWGQGSYEQYF. CDR3 sequence (DNA): TGCGCCAGCAGTCAATCGTGGGGACAGGGGTCCTACGAGCAGTACTTC. V usage is TRBV23-1 and J usage is TRBJ2-7, with 10 bases matching TRBD1. TRBV23-1 counts as an open reading frame of uncertain function. This CDR3 contains 16 residues. J was trimmed by 1 base and V by 0 bases; bases with no gene match: 3.

The rearrangement links TRBV28 to TRBJ1-2; D remains unclear. With 2 bases removed from V and 4 bases from J, the gap between germline ends came to 8 bases. CDR1 is MDHEN, CDR2 SYDVKM, per germline. There are 13 residues in the CDR3. The CDR3 DNA is TGTGCCAGCAGTTTAGTGCAGAGCTATGGCTACACCTTC. Protein: CASSLVQSYGYTF.